A single sample gave rise to the 19 T cell receptor beta chains below, sequenced in a study of T cells expressing NK-cell markers (dated by TCRdb to 2018 to 2021). Library method: 5' RACE. Sequencing instrument: Illumina HiSeq 2000. Based on TCRdb reprocessing of the reads, there is one entry per CDR3 protein sequence, and DNA is missing. The sample table gives about 150,000 distinct CDR3 sequences. The ten largest clones capture just over 20% of the sample. Material: blood T cells: a sorted CD56 or NKG2C T cell subset, CD4+ or CD8+ T cells, or bulk PBMC T cells (not recorded which). These receptors were obtained from a man between 18 and 69 years old in good health.

The chain is built from TRBV7-6 and TRBJ1-1. Germline lookup yields CDR1 SGHVS and CDR2 FNYEAQ. The CDR3 loop spans 16 amino acids. This CDR3 is CASSLEALSGGGETFF.

This sequence joins TRBV6-1 and TRBJ2-5; TCRdb's assignment of TRBD2 cannot be checked, as there is no DNA. Germline CDR1 reads MNHNS; CDR2 reads SASEGT. This CDR3 spans 15 amino acids. CDR3 loop: CASSPLAGGEETQYF.

The chain uses TRBV20-1 and TRBJ2-1; TCRdb's D call, TRBD2, is unchecked because there is no DNA. CDR1 is DFQATT and CDR2 is SNEGSKA in the germline V gene (reference sequence). The CDR3 has 16 residues. The CDR3 spells CSASSISAGGLNEQFF.

J is TRBJ1-4 and V is TRBV20-1; TCRdb returns TRBD1, unconfirmable since there is no DNA. This CDR3 is built from 16 residues. CDR1 and CDR2 (germline): DFQATT, SNEGSKA (reference sequence). The CDR3 protein is CSASPDPGQGVEKLFF.

This sequence joins TRBV5-1 and TRBJ1-6; TCRdb picks TRBD1, but there is no DNA to check that call. Germline lookup yields CDR1 SGHRS and CDR2 YFSETQ. The CDR3 sequence is 14 residues long. CDR3 sequence: CASSSVRDVGPLHF.

The J gene is TRBJ2-7, the V gene TRBV7-9; checking the TCRdb D call of TRBD1 is not possible without DNA. The CDR3 has 16 residues. Looked up from germline, CDR1 is SEHNR and CDR2 is FQNEAQ (reference sequence). The CDR3: CASSQDRDKARYEQYF.

The CDR3 loop is CASTRRTGDPNYGYTF. The chain carries TRBV6-2 or TRBV6-3 and TRBJ1-2; there is no DNA to check the TCRdb D call of TRBD1. Germline V gives CDR1 MNHEY, CDR2 SVGEGT. The CDR3 has 16 residues.

The rearrangement links TRBV6-1 to TRBJ2-7; TCRdb outputs TRBD1, but without DNA this stays unchecked. CDR3 length equals 13 residues. In germline, CDR1 is MNHNS, CDR2 SASEGT. The CDR3 sequence: CASTWTGNGEQYF.

This chain uses TRBV10-3 with TRBJ2-3. The CDR3 extends over 13 amino acids. Looked up from germline, CDR1 is ENHRY and CDR2 is SYGVKD. CDR3 sequence reads: CAISEHETDTQYF.

The chain combines TRBV20-1 with TRBJ2-2; TCRdb reports TRBD1, a call that lacks DNA to check it against. The germline CDR1 and CDR2 sequences are DFQATT and SNEGSKA (reference sequence). The CDR3 is 16 residues long. The CDR3 reads CSARIGTGGDTGELFF.

CDR3 region: CASSPLGGPDTQYF. The chain couples TRBV28 to TRBJ2-3; as DNA is missing, the TRBD1 call by TCRdb cannot be tested. This CDR3 comprises 14 residues. CDR1 is MDHEN and CDR2 is SYDVKM in the germline V gene.

This chain uses TRBV6-1 with TRBJ1-5; TCRdb calls TRBD1, which cannot be checked without DNA. CDR1 and CDR2 (germline): MNHNS, SASEGT. There are 14 residues in the CDR3. CDR3 residues: CASSPARGNQPQHF.

The CDR3 protein is CASSELLAGGPYEQYF. The chain uses TRBV6-1 and TRBJ2-7; there is no DNA to check the TCRdb D call of TRBD2. Germline V gives CDR1 MNHNS, CDR2 SASEGT. The CDR3 totals 16 residues.

The chain combines TRBV7-9 with TRBJ2-1. The CDR3 runs to 14 residues. The V gene's germline CDR1 is SEHNR and CDR2 FQNEAQ (reference sequence). CDR3 amino acids: CASSSHSASNEQFF.

The J gene is TRBJ2-2, the V gene TRBV29-1; there is no DNA to check the TCRdb D call of TRBD1. Germline values: CDR1 SQVTM, CDR2 ANQGSEA. CDR3 length: 12 residues. The CDR3 is CSAIREAGELFF.

V and J are TRBV12-3 or TRBV12-4 and TRBJ2-1; TCRdb's D call, TRBD1, is unchecked because there is no DNA. This CDR3 has 14 amino acids. The CDR3 region is CASSKGDGYNEQFF.

The V gene is TRBV12-3 or TRBV12-4, the J gene TRBJ2-1. The CDR3 runs 13 residues. The chain's CDR3 is CATTPSSYNEQFF.

This chain joins TRBV7-9 and TRBJ2-2. Germline V lookup: CDR1 SEHNR, CDR2 FQNEAQ (reference sequence). The CDR3 spans 15 residues. The CDR3 sequence is CAIEISGLSTGELFF. The full variable domain, in which reference TRBV7-9 and TRBJ2-2 provide the parts outside the CDR3, is DTGVSQNPRHKITKRGQNVTFRCDPISEHNRLYWYRQTLGQGPEFLTYFQNEAQLEKSRLLSDRFSAERPKGSFSTLEIQRTEQGDSAMYLCAIEISGLSTGELFFGEGSRLTVL.

The V call is TRBV2, the J call TRBJ2-5; TCRdb's D call, TRBD1, is unchecked because there is no DNA. CDR3 length: 16 residues. From germline, CDR1 is SNHLY and CDR2 FYNNEI. The CDR3 spells CASSASGTVTQETQYF.